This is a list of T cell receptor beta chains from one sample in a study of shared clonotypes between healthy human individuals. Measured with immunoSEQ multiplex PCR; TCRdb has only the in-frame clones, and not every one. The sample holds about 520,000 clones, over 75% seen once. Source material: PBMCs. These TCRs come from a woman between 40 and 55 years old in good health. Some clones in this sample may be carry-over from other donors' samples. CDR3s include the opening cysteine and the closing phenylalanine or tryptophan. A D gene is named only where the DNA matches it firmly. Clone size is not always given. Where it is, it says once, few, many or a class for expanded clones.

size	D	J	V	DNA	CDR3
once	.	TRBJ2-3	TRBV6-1	TGTGCCAGCAGTTCCTTGGTGACTGATACGCAGTATTTT	CASSSLVTDTQYF
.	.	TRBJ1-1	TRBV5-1	TGCGCCAGCAGCTTGGGGCCGGGGCCGAACACTGAAGCTTTCTTT	CASSLGPGPNTEAFF
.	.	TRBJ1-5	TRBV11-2	TGTGCCAGCAGCTTAAGGCAGGCGGACTATAGCAATCAGCCCCAGCATTTT	CASSLRQADYSNQPQHF
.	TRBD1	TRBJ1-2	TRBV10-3	TGTGCCAGCGGACAGGGGGACTATGGCTACACCTTC	CASGQGDYGYTF
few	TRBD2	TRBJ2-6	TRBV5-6	TGTGCCAGCAGGCCTAGCGGGAGAAGTTCTGGGGCCAACGTCCTGACTTTC	CASRPSGRSSGANVLTF
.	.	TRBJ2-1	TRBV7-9	TGTGCCAGCGCATCCCTCGGGACGGACTACAATGAGCAGTTCTTC	CASASLGTDYNEQFF
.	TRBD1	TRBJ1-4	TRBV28	TGTGCCAGCTCCCGAGGAGGGGGCCGCACTCTTCATGAAAAACTGTTTTTT	CASSRGGGRTLHEKLFF
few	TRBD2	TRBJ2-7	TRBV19	TGTGCCAGTAGGACAAACTCCGGGACTAGCTACGAGCAGTACTTC	CASRTNSGTSYEQYF
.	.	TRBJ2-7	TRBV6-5	TGTGCCAGCAGTTACTCGAGGCTCCAAAGCTCCTACGAGCAGTACTTC	CASSYSRLQSSYEQYF
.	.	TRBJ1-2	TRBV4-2	TGTGCCAGCAGCCCGCGGGAGGGGGGATCCAACTATGGCTACACCTTC	CASSPREGGSNYGYTF
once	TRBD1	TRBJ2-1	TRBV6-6	TGTGCCAGCAGTTCGCCGGGACAGGGACCCGAGCAGTTCTTC	CASSSPGQGPEQFF
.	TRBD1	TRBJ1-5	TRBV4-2	TGTGCCAGCAGCCCGTCGGGGACAGGCAATCAGCCCCAGCATTTT	CASSPSGTGNQPQHF
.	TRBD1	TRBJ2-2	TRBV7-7	TGTGCCAGCAGCAAGGGACAGGGCAACACCGGGGAGCTGTTTTTT	CASSKGQGNTGELFF
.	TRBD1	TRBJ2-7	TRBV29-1	TGCAGCGTTAAGACAGGGTTCGACGAGCAGTACTTC	CSVKTGFDEQYF
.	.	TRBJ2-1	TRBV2	TGTGCCAGCACGGTGTCTGCGGGCTTAGCCTACAATGAGCAGTTCTTC	CASTVSAGLAYNEQFF
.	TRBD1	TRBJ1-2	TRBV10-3	TGTGCCATCAGTGACGGACAGGGTTATGGCTACACCTTC	CAISDGQGYGYTF
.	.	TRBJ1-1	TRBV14	TGTGCCAGCAGCAGACAGCCGAACACTGAAGCCTTCTTT	CASSRQPNTEAFF
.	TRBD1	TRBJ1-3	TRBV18	TGTGCCAGCTCATCCATGTCCGGGACAGGGATAGGAAACACCATATATTTT	CASSSMSGTGIGNTIYF
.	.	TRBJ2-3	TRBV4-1	TGCGCCAGCAGCCAAGATTCGGCATCAAACACAGATACGCAGTATTTT	CASSQDSASNTDTQYF
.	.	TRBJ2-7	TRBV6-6	TGTGCCAGCAGAAGGGCCATGGGGCACGAGCAGTACTTC	CASRRAMGHEQYF
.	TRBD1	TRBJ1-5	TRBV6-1	TGTGCCAGCAGTACTACAGGGGGTCAGCCCCAGCATTTT	CASSTTGGQPQHF
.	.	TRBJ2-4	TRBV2	TGTGCCAGCAGAGGAACAAAGGGGTATTTAATTCAGTACTTC	CASRGTKGYLIQYF
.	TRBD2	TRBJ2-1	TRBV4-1	TGCGCCAGCAGCCAAGAGAGGGCTAGCGGGCACCCTTCCTACAATGAGCAGTTCTTC	CASSQERASGHPSYNEQFF
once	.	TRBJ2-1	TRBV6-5	TGTGCCAGCAGTCCACAGGGTTTCGATGAGCAGTTCTTC	CASSPQGFDEQFF
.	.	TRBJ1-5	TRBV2	TGTGCCAGCAGTGAATCGGTAGGCCAGCATTTT	CASSESVGQHF
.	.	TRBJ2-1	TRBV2	TGTGCCAGCAGTTTAGAGAGGACCGGGGGCCATGAGCAGTTCTTC	CASSLERTGGHEQFF
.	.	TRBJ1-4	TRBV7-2	TGTGCCAGCAGCTTAGTAACTAATGAAAAACTGTTTTTT	CASSLVTNEKLFF
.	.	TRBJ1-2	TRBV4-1	TGCGCCAGCAGCCTTCAACAGGGCTATGACTATGGCTACACCTTC	CASSLQQGYDYGYTF
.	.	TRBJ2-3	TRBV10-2	TGCGCCAGCAGTGAATCAACTAGCACAGATACGCAGTATTTT	CASSESTSTDTQYF
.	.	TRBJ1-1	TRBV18	TGTGCCAGCTCACCTTCTGGGAGTGTCACTGAAGCTTTCTTT	CASSPSGSVTEAFF
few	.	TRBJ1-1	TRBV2	TGTGCCAGCAGCCCCAGGGATGTGAACACTGAAGCTTTCTTT	CASSPRDVNTEAFF
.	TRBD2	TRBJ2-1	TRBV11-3	TGTGCCAGCACTACGACTAGCGGCAATGAGCAGTTCTTC	CASTTTSGNEQFF
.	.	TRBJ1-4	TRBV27	TGTGCCAGCAGTAATGAAGGGCCAGGTGAAAAACTGTTTTTT	CASSNEGPGEKLFF
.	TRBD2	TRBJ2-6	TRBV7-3	TGTGCCAGCAGCTTAACCCTTGGGGGGGGTGCTGGGGCCAACGTCCTGACTTTC	CASSLTLGGGAGANVLTF
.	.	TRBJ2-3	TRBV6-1	TGTGCCAGCAGCGAAGACCCGGATACGCAGTATTTT	CASSEDPDTQYF
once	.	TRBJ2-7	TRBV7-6	TGTGCCAGCAGCTTAGCGCCTGGAGGGGACGAGCAGTACTTC	CASSLAPGGDEQYF
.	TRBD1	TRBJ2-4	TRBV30	TGTGCCTGGAGTGGGACAGGGAGTCCGACCGAAAACATTCAGTACTTC	CAWSGTGSPTENIQYF
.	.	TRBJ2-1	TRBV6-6	TGTGCCAGCCGGGACACCCCTTACAATGAGCAGTTCTTC	CASRDTPYNEQFF
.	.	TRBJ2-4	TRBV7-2	TGTGCCAGCTGCAGTAAGAAAAACATTCAGTACTTC	CASCSKKNIQYF
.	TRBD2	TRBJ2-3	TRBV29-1	TGCAGCGCTACCGGTTGGGCGGGAGTCCTAGATACGCAGTATTTT	CSATGWAGVLDTQYF
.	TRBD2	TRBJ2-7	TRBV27	TGTGCCAGCAGTTTAAAAGGGAGTAGCGGGAAATCCTACGAGCAGTACTTC	CASSLKGSSGKSYEQYF
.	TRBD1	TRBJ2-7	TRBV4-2	TGTGCCAGCAGCCAGGTCCGGGACAGGAACTACGAGCAGTACTTC	CASSQVRDRNYEQYF
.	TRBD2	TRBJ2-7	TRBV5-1	TGCGCCAGCAGTCCAACTAGCGGAGAAAGCTCCTACGAGCAGTACTTC	CASSPTSGESSYEQYF
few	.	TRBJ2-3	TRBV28	TGTGCCAGCATCACCGCTTGGGGAGATACGCAGTATTTT	CASITAWGDTQYF
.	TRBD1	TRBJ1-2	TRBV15	TGTGCCACCAGCAGACTGGGGACAGAAGAGAACTATGGCTACACCTTC	CATSRLGTEENYGYTF
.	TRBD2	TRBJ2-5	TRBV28	TGTGCCAGCAGTCCTCAGCTGCGAGCTAGCGGGAGGTCTGAGACCCAGTACTTC	CASSPQLRASGRSETQYF